What follows describes a single T cell receptor (beta chain). Its specificity is unknown. The sample comes from a study of T cell responses to AZD1222 COVID-19 vaccine. Points from the study as a whole: Clonal diversity may have been underestimated in mostly white British donors. Reportedly, nearly half the spike-specific TCRs target unmutated variant regions. Spike-specific TCR breadth and depth were elevated following two AZD1222 doses.

Here immunoSEQ multiplex PCR was the method, and the copy in TCRdb shows in-frame clones only, minus some. The repertoire holds about 200,000 clones, about 93% seen once, with around 1% in the top ten. The germline CDR1 and CDR2 sequences are SGHNT and YYREEE (reference sequence). CDR3 length: 16 amino acids. The V segment lost 3 bases and the J segment 4 bases; nucleotides outside the gene matches: 10. The sequencing used peripheral blood, collected on day 0 of MenACWY control vaccination. The sequence was collected from an adult in good health. The rearrangement joins TRBV5-4 to TRBJ2-1, with TRBD1 identical over 7 bases. CDR3: CASSSPGDRVYNEQFF. The CDR3 region has the DNA TGTGCCAGCAGCTCCCCCGGGGACAGAGTTTACAATGAGCAGTTCTTC.